This is a list of T cell receptor beta chains from one sample in a study of blood T cell repertoires in COVID-19. Measured with immunoSEQ multiplex PCR; TCRdb has only the in-frame clones, and not every one. This sample carries about 260,000 clones, roughly 80% of them seen once, and the ten largest clones take 3.5% to 5%. The material sequenced was peripheral blood. These receptors came from a man aged 55 to 70 with acute or convalescent COVID-19. CDR3s include the opening cysteine and the closing phenylalanine or tryptophan.

V,CDR3
TRBV5-1,CASSLAGTVPEETQYF
TRBV7-3,CASPRGVNTEAFF
TRBV6-6,CASSYGRVRTTNEQYF
TRBV13,CASSFSMSSGNTIYF
TRBV30,CARIRGSRHTEAFF
TRBV11-2,CASSLGLQETQYF
TRBV7-2,CASSAYGDQGGGYTF
TRBV6-6,CASTSSPQGDNTEAFF
TRBV28,CASSSSSGRHNEQYF
TRBV10-1,CASSPFSGSNSPLHF
TRBV6-5,CASSRSSGAAYEQYF
TRBV4-1,CASSQVEGMAQYF